This T cell receptor (beta chain) was observed in a study of glioma-infiltrating T cells. TCR alpha and beta CDR3 regions were amplified from RNA using iRepertoire nested multiplex PCR. Input was about 85-450 ng of tissue mRNA or PBMC total RNA. Each CDR3 protein is one row after TCRdb ran MiXCR on the multiplex PCR reads. The sample lists about 180,000 distinct CDR3 sequences, more than 35% seen once, with roughly 5.4% in the top ten. A note on this clonotype: A much larger clone sits a single nucleotide away, making a read error possible.

Germline V CDR1 and CDR2: SNHLY, FYNNEI. CDR3 length: 15 amino acids. The chain couples TRBV2 to TRBJ2-1; D might be TRBD1 (5 bases). Sequencing was done on a sample of glioma tissue, nonneoplastic brain tissue, or PBMCs (not recorded which). The sequence came from a human donor with low-grade glioma or glioblastoma, undergoing nonglioma brain surgery, or in good health (not recorded which). The CDR3 is CATLFGPEGANERFF. CDR3 nucleotides: TGTGCCACGCTCTTTGGACCCGAAGGGGCCAATGAGCGGTTCTTC.